This T cell receptor beta chain was identified in a study of blood T cells in healthy people across ages. Study-wide background: Roughly one uniquely barcoded beta molecule per two T cells was captured.

The authors ran a second PCR of about 6 to 11 cycles using a sample-barcoded 5' primer and a J-beta primer mix. The template-switch adaptor was a 5' adaptor with 12 random nucleotides. It tagged each cDNA molecule. TCRdb reprocessed the 5' RACE reads with MiXCR, giving one entry per CDR3 protein. The repertoire consists of about 1,600,000 distinct CDR3 sequences, with about 40% occurring once and the leading ten covering 7% to 9%. V shed 6 bases and J 9 bases; nucleotides not matched to a gene: 15. CDR3 length: 16 amino acids. This chain joins TRBV12-3 or TRBV12-4 and TRBJ1-5; TRBD1 aligns across 9 bases. The sample comprised blood. The sequence was obtained from a woman aged 18-29 years in good health. The CDR3, as DNA: TGTGCCAGCAGCCAAGGTCTGGGACAGGGCGTTGGGCCCCAGCATTTT. This encodes CASSQGLGQGVGPQHF.